These 19 T cell receptor beta chains originate from one sample sequenced in a study of vaccination effects on CD4 cells after COVID-19 (dated by TCRdb to between 2022 and 2023). After around 10 days of culture, CD4+ T cells were isolated with the EasySep CD4+ T cell isolation kit. Library creation used the immunoSEQ multiplex PCR assay. The source is immuneACCESS, and TCRdb retained only in-frame sequences with V and J called. Part of the clones is not carried over; for the studies checked, unresolved V genes explain less than half of this, and the remainder is unexplained. For this sample the table gives 70,000 to 85,000 clones, of which 70% to 80% were detected only once. Of the sample, around 2% is held by the ten largest clones. These receptors lack a known antigen. This specimen consisted of CD4+ T cells from PBMCs cultured without peptide, obtained before COVID-19 vaccination. Receptors originate from a human donor who received a COVID-19 vaccine.

The chain is built from TRBV12-5 and TRBJ1-1, with D uncertain. CDR3 length: 15 residues. Trimming took off 5 bases at V and 4 bases at J, with 17 bases between the two ends. Germline V lookup: CDR1 LGHNT, CDR2 FRNRAP. CDR3 in amino acids: CASGPGFPASTEAFF. The CDR3 DNA reads TGTGCTAGTGGTCCAGGCTTCCCCGCGAGCACTGAAGCTTTCTTT.

This chain joins TRBV5-6 and TRBJ2-5, with 7 bases identical to TRBD1. CDR3 size: 15 residues. Unmatched junction bases numbered 7, after V lost 4 bases and J lost 1 base. Germline V CDR1 and CDR2: SGHDT, YYEEEE. The chain's CDR3 is CASSRSTGPQETQYF. The DNA for the CDR3 is TGTGCCAGCAGCCGATCGACAGGGCCCCAAGAGACCCAGTACTTC.

This clone was seen only a few times. J is TRBJ1-1 and V is TRBV7-9; 7 nucleotides agree with TRBD1. The CDR3 has 13 amino acids. The V and J ends lost 6 bases and 11 bases, in that order; junction bases with no gene match: 12. In germline, CDR1 is SEHNR, CDR2 FQNEAQ (reference sequence). The CDR3 is CASSSKKGAGAFF. The CDR3, as DNA: TGTGCCAGCAGTTCTAAAAAGGGGGCCGGGGCTTTCTTT.

This chain joins TRBV28 and TRBJ1-2, with TRBD1 as a possible D gene (5 bases). CDR3 length: 14 amino acids. Trimming removed 6 bases at V and 3 bases at J, with 14 bases between. Germline V gives CDR1 MDHEN, CDR2 SYDVKM. The CDR3 DNA follows: TGTGCCAGCAGCCTAACAGGAGAACACTATGGCTACACCTTC. Translation gives CASSLTGEHYGYTF.

The CDR3 DNA follows: TGTGCCAGCAGCTTGGTAGCGGGGGGGGCGATTGAGACCCAGTACTTC. Its protein product is CASSLVAGGAIETQYF. The chain recombines TRBV5-5 with TRBJ2-5; TRBD2 aligns across 11 bases. V dropped 0 bases and J dropped 5; count of bases not matched to a gene: 6. The CDR3 spans 16 residues. Germline V gene data show CDR1 as SGHKS and CDR2 as YYEKEE (reference sequence).

This chain uses TRBV20-1 with TRBJ2-3; D gene unclear. The germline V and J ends were trimmed by 3 bases and 5 bases, with 6 bases remaining between them. This CDR3 spans 11 amino acids. Germline CDR1 is DFQATT and CDR2 is SNEGSKA (reference sequence). The CDR3 DNA is TGCAGTGCTAGCCTCGGAGATACGCAGTATTTT. This sequence encodes CSASLGDTQYF.

V usage is TRBV7-8 and J usage is TRBJ1-5; D unclear. The CDR3 is 12 residues long. Germline-derived CDR1 and CDR2 are SGHVS and FQNEAQ. Between the trimmed V and J ends, which lost 5 bases and 6 bases, there was a span of 8 bases. CDR3 DNA: TGTGCCAGCAGCCCTTTAGGTCAGCCCCAGCATTTT. This gives the protein CASSPLGQPQHF.

The chain has TRBV6-5 and TRBJ1-5; 9 bases fit TRBD1. The CDR3 covers 15 residues. Trimming at V came to 6 bases and at J to 3 bases, leaving 6 bases not matched to a gene. Germline CDR1 and CDR2: MNHEY and SVGAGI. CDR3 DNA: TGTGCCAGCAGCACGGGACAGGGCATCAATCAGCCCCAGCATTTT. Its translation: CASSTGQGINQPQHF.

This chain links TRBV18 with TRBJ1-5; D call uncertain. CDR1 is KGHSH and CDR2 is LQKENI in the germline V gene. CDR3 length equals 14 residues. V lost 5 bases and J lost 2, with 10 bases in between. CDR3 DNA sequence: TGTGCCAGCTCAACGGGCGGGGGCAATCAGCCCCAGCATTTT. It specifies CASSTGGGNQPQHF.

V gene TRBV5-1 combines with J gene TRBJ1-2, with 7 bases matching TRBD1. CDR3 length: 15 residues. The germline V gene has CDR1 SGHRS and CDR2 YFSETQ. With 0 bases clipped from V and 4 bases from J, the junction kept 6 bases outside the gene matches. The CDR3 loop reads CASSLAARGGYGYTF. For the CDR3, the DNA is TGCGCCAGCAGCTTGGCTGCCAGGGGGGGCTATGGCTACACCTTC.

This sequence joins TRBV18 and TRBJ2-2; weak D call: TRBD2 (6 bases). V dropped 6 bases and J dropped 5 bases, with 13 bases sitting between them. CDR3 length: 14 residues. Germline V CDR1 and CDR2: KGHSH, LQKENI. This CDR3 reads CASSGLAGTGELFF. CDR3 sequence (DNA): TGTGCCAGCTCTGGCCTTGCGGGGACCGGGGAGCTGTTTTTT.

A single count supports this clone. The chain has TRBV6-5 and TRBJ1-5; D not resolved. From germline, CDR1 is MNHEY and CDR2 SVGAGI. The CDR3 extends over 16 amino acids. V lost 3 bases, J lost 1 base, and 13 bases lay in between. CDR3 residues: CASSYKAAGSNQPQHF. CDR3 bases: TGTGCCAGCAGTTATAAAGCGGCAGGAAGCAATCAGCCCCAGCATTTT.

This clone was seen once. The J gene is TRBJ1-3, the V gene TRBV4-1, with a tentative D call TRBD1 (5 bases). The CDR3 consists of 18 residues. Trimming shortened V by 1 base and J by 0 bases, and 16 bases separated the two germline ends. Germline CDR1 reads MGHRA; CDR2 reads YSYEKL. CDR3 sequence: CASSQGWGLPSSGNTIYF. The CDR3 bases are TGCGCCAGCAGCCAAGGGTGGGGACTCCCGAGCTCTGGAAACACCATATATTTT.

A few counts support this clone. The CDR3 DNA reads as TGTGCCAGCAGAAAGGTGGGGTTCGGCGAGCAGTACGTC. It encodes CASRKVGFGEQYV. The gene calls are TRBV2 and TRBJ2-7; no clear D gene. CDR1 and CDR2 (germline): SNHLY, FYNNEI. V was pared by 6 bases and J by 6 bases, with 15 bases between. The CDR3 has 13 amino acids.

The sample holds a few counts of this clone. The chain carries TRBV7-9 and TRBJ2-5, with no clear D. Germline CDR1 and CDR2: SEHNR and FQNEAQ (reference sequence). CDR3 length equals 12 residues. V was pared by 6 bases and J by 0 bases, with 5 bases between. In DNA form, the CDR3 reads TGTGCCAGCAGGTGGAACCAAGAGACCCAGTACTTC. Its protein is CASRWNQETQYF.

This chain connects TRBV18 to TRBJ2-5; D ambiguous. V shed 0 bases and J shed 4 bases, with 9 bases lying between them. Germline V gene data show CDR1 as KGHSH and CDR2 as LQKENI. CDR3 length: 14 residues. Here the CDR3 DNA reads TGTGCCAGCTCACCACCTGAGAGTCCAGAGACCCAGTACTTC. Protein sequence: CASSPPESPETQYF.

CDR3 DNA: TGCGCCAGCAGCTTGTCCGGGACAGACAACACTGAAGCTTTCTTT. Encoded protein: CASSLSGTDNTEAFF. This chain uses TRBV5-1 with TRBJ1-1; 7 bases line up with TRBD1. Germline assignment: CDR1 SGHRS and CDR2 YFSETQ. V lost 1 base to trimming and J lost 2 bases; unmatched junction nucleotides: 5. The CDR3 extends over 15 amino acids.

The count of this clone is one. The chain employs TRBV6-6 and TRBJ2-7; a possible D gene is TRBD1 (6 bases). The germline V and J ends were trimmed by 5 bases and 2 bases, with 10 bases remaining between them. Germline CDR1 and CDR2: MNHNY and SVGAGI (reference sequence). The CDR3 totals 13 residues. CDR3 sequence reads: CASSPRQAYEQYV. The CDR3 DNA is TGTGCCAGCAGTCCCCGACAGGCCTACGAGCAGTACGTC.

This sequence joins TRBV5-1 and TRBJ2-7, with 10 bases identical to TRBD1. The CDR3 has 14 residues. Unmatched junction bases numbered 10, after V lost 4 bases and J lost 9 bases. The germline gives CDR1 SGHRS, CDR2 YFSETQ. The CDR3, as DNA: TGCGCCAGCAGCCCTGGGACAGGGGAAGAGTGGCAGTACGTC. Translation: CASSPGTGEEWQYV.